This T cell receptor (beta chain) derives from a study of cytomegalovirus exposure and HLA in healthy donors. Study findings and constraints: Productive status was seen about 90% or about 30% of the time for most TCR beta V segments in an earlier analysis. Associated with cytomegalovirus, according to the listing, were 150 to 200 TCR beta chains.

This CDR3 is 15 amino acids long. Per the germline V gene, CDR1 is SEHNR and CDR2 is FQNEAQ (reference sequence). V lost 4 bases and J 8 bases, leaving 17 bases between the germline ends. PCR amplification relied on 60 Vbeta primers (plus 13 Jbeta primers). Here immunoSEQ multiplex PCR was the method, and the copy in TCRdb shows in-frame clones only, minus some. This sample has 100,000 to 150,000 clones, with 84% found just once. This clone was detected once. Its antigen remains unidentified. The sequence was collected from a man between 50 and 59 years old in good health and CMV-seronegative. The J gene is TRBJ1-4, the V gene TRBV7-9; TRBD1 is a possible D gene (5 bases). Material for sequencing was PBMCs. The CDR3 DNA sequence: TGTGCCAGCAGCTCTTTGCGGGGGGGAAGGGAAAAACTGTTTTTT. Its translation is CASSSLRGGREKLFF.